These 30 T cell receptor beta chains originate from one sample sequenced in a study of CD8 T cells in ankylosing spondylitis. TCRdb used MiXCR to reprocess the 5' RACE reads, holding one entry per CDR3 protein. The table lists about 89,000 distinct CDR3 sequences, about 27% of them singletons, with roughly three fifths in the top ten. Input material: blood, either unsorted or a sorted T cell fraction (not recorded which). Source of these receptors: a male donor with ankylosing spondylitis or in good health (not recorded which).

The sample holds many counts of this clonotype. V usage is TRBV15 and J usage is TRBJ1-5; D perhaps matches TRBD1 (6 bases). This CDR3 has 15 amino acids. Per germline, CDR1 LNHNV and CDR2 YYDKDF (reference sequence). V lost 3 bases and J lost 0, with 9 bases in between. As DNA, the CDR3 is TGTGCCACCAGCAGTGGACAGAATAGCAATCAGCCCCAGCATTTT. It translates to CATSSGQNSNQPQHF.

The chain joins TRBV18 to TRBJ1-1; D might be TRBD1 (5 bases). The CDR3 length is 14 residues. CDR1 and CDR2 from the germline V gene are KGHSH and LQKENI. The ends were cut back, 6 bases at V and 0 bases at J, with 11 bases in the middle. CDR3 nucleotides: TGTGCCAGCTCTCAGGGACTCCTGAACACTGAAGCTTTCTTT. Its protein is CASSQGLLNTEAFF.

This chain uses TRBV12-3 or TRBV12-4 with TRBJ2-3, with 14 bases identical to TRBD2. The trim removed 5 bases at V and 2 bases at J, leaving 3 bases unmatched. The CDR3 totals 16 residues. CDR3 residues: CASSRTSGGTTDTQYF. The CDR3 nucleotides are TGTGCCAGCAGTCGGACTAGCGGGGGGACCACAGATACGCAGTATTTT.

This clonotype was seen more than once but under ten times. The chain is built from TRBV12-3 or TRBV12-4 and TRBJ1-2; D might be TRBD1 (6 bases). The CDR3 consists of 13 residues. V lost 3 bases and J 4 bases, leaving 9 bases between the germline ends. CDR3 sequence reads: CASSLGRGYGYTF. For the CDR3, the DNA is TGTGCCAGCAGTTTGGGCAGGGGCTATGGCTACACCTTC.

The chain joins TRBV19 to TRBJ2-3, with D perhaps TRBD2 (5 bases). The CDR3 length is 14 residues. V dropped 3 bases and J dropped 5 bases, with 12 bases sitting between them. The germline V gene has CDR1 LNHDA and CDR2 SQIVND (reference sequence). The CDR3, as DNA: TGTGCCAGTAGTATTGGGGAGTGGCGAGATACGCAGTATTTT. It yields the protein CASSIGEWRDTQYF.

This clonotype occurred a few times. The rearrangement joins TRBV9 to TRBJ2-3; D ambiguous. Deletions cut 0 bases from V and 2 bases from J, with 7 bases between. This CDR3 is built from 14 residues. The V gene's germline CDR1 is SGDLS and CDR2 YYNGEE. The CDR3 nucleotides read TGTGCCAGCAGCGTAGGCCCCGACACAGATACGCAGTATTTT. This codes for CASSVGPDTDTQYF.

The J gene is TRBJ2-1, the V gene TRBV18; 9 bases fit TRBD1. J gave up 1 base and V 6 bases, and 4 bases lay outside the gene matches. The germline V gene has CDR1 KGHSH and CDR2 LQKENI. CDR3 length equals 15 residues. CDR3 loop: CASSRTGASYNEQFF. The CDR3 nucleotides are TGTGCCAGCTCGCGGACAGGGGCATCCTACAATGAGCAGTTCTTC.

The V call is TRBV12-3 or TRBV12-4, the J call TRBJ2-1; D remains ambiguous. The CDR3 consists of 14 residues. Deletions cut 3 bases from V and 3 bases from J, with 9 bases between. The CDR3 region has the DNA TGTGCCAGCAGTTTGGGCGAAATCTACAATGAGCAGTTCTTC. Protein product: CASSLGEIYNEQFF.

This clonotype was found a few times. The chain couples TRBV20-1 to TRBJ1-5, with TRBD1 matching over 9 bases. CDR3 size: 13 residues. Per germline, CDR1 DFQATT and CDR2 SNEGSKA (reference sequence). Trimming cost V 4 bases and J 7 bases; bases outside gene matches: 5. The CDR3 DNA is TGCAGTGCTAAACAGGGGGCAGGACAGCCCCAGCATTTT. It yields the protein CSAKQGAGQPQHF.

This sequence joins TRBV20-1 and TRBJ1-2; D uncertain. The CDR3 is made up of 13 amino acids. V was cut by 8 bases and J by 6 bases, with 19 bases left in between. The germline gives CDR1 DFQATT, CDR2 SNEGSKA (reference sequence). CDR3 in amino acids: CSPLTPTGNGYTF. The CDR3 bases are TGCAGTCCCCTCACACCCACGGGGAATGGCTACACCTTC.

This rearrangement joins TRBV12-3 or TRBV12-4 to TRBJ1-2; D gene uncertain. This CDR3 has 13 residues. V was cut by 3 bases and J by 6 bases, with 11 bases left in between. The CDR3 region is CASSFALVHGYTF. CDR3 DNA sequence: TGTGCCAGCAGTTTTGCCTTGGTACATGGCTACACCTTC.

This chain joins TRBV4-2 and TRBJ1-5; no clear D gene. The germline gives CDR1 LGHNA, CDR2 YNFKEQ. Trimming took off 7 bases at V and 2 bases at J, with 27 bases between the two ends. This CDR3 is built from 19 residues. The CDR3 DNA reads TGTGCCAGCATCCCCGTGGGAGGAGAGGAGGGTTGGGGCAATCAGCCCCAGCATTTT. The encoded protein is CASIPVGGEEGWGNQPQHF.

The gene calls are TRBV7-9 and TRBJ1-1, with D possibly matching TRBD1 (6 bases). The germline V gene has CDR1 SEHNR and CDR2 FQNEAQ (reference sequence). V gave up 6 bases and J gave up 4 bases, with 15 bases separating them. The CDR3 consists of 14 residues. This CDR3 reads CASRTDRPFTEAFF. In DNA form, the CDR3 reads TGTGCCAGCAGAACCGACAGGCCCTTCACTGAAGCTTTCTTT.

The chain has TRBV3-1 and TRBJ1-2; 9 bases map to TRBD1. In germline, CDR1 is LGHDT, CDR2 YNNKEL (reference sequence). CDR3 length equals 15 residues. V was clipped by 4 bases and J by 2 bases; unmatched bases: 5. This CDR3 is CASSPLDRGNYGYTF. Written as DNA, the CDR3 is TGTGCCAGCAGCCCCCTTGACAGGGGGAACTATGGCTACACCTTC.

J is TRBJ2-4 and V is TRBV27; unclear D gene. This CDR3 is 15 amino acids long. Trimming took off 5 bases at V and 1 base at J, with 12 bases between the two ends. Germline lookup yields CDR1 MNHEY and CDR2 SMNVEV (reference sequence). The CDR3 reads CASSRRSGAKNIQYF. CDR3 DNA: TGTGCCAGCAGTCGGCGAAGTGGGGCCAAAAACATTCAGTACTTC.

This clonotype was counted between two and nine times. The J gene is TRBJ2-5, the V gene TRBV12-3 or TRBV12-4, with D possibly matching TRBD2 (7 bases). Trimming shortened V by 8 bases and J by 1 base, and 17 bases separated the two germline ends. This CDR3 contains 15 residues. The CDR3 DNA sequence: TGTGCCAGCTCCCTGAGGGGGGGGGTCCAAGAGACCCAGTACTTC. It encodes CASSLRGGVQETQYF.

This clonotype was detected only a few times. The V and J genes are TRBV6-1 and TRBJ1-2, with D tentatively TRBD1 (5 bases). CDR1 MNHNS and CDR2 SASEGT come from the germline V gene. V was trimmed by 5 bases and J by 3 bases, leaving 10 bases between them. The CDR3 is 13 residues long. The CDR3 DNA is TGTGCCAGCAGTCGGGACGGTTACTATGGCTACACCTTC. Protein product: CASSRDGYYGYTF.

The chain uses TRBV6-5 and TRBJ2-3, with 8 bases lining up with TRBD2. The V and J ends lost 1 base and 4 bases, in that order; junction bases with no gene match: 10. The CDR3 spans 17 residues. Per germline, CDR1 MNHEY and CDR2 SVGAGI. The CDR3 region is CASSYLGLEGFADTQYF. In nucleotides, the CDR3 is TGTGCCAGCAGTTACTTGGGACTAGAGGGTTTTGCAGATACGCAGTATTTT.

The chain links TRBV5-1 to TRBJ2-7, with 11 bases identical to TRBD2. Germline CDR1 is SGHRS and CDR2 is YFSETQ. The CDR3 covers 15 residues. The trim removed 3 bases at V and 1 base at J, leaving 3 bases unmatched. DNA for the CDR3: TGCGCCAGCAGCTCCGGGACTAGCGGATCCTACGAGCAGTACTTC. Translated: CASSSGTSGSYEQYF.

This chain joins TRBV12-3 or TRBV12-4 and TRBJ1-6, with D unclear. This CDR3 has 12 amino acids. Trimming stripped 6 bases from V and 11 bases from J, with 11 bases between. The CDR3 spells CASSGDNPPLHF. Written as DNA, the CDR3 is TGTGCCAGCAGCGGAGACAATCCACCCCTCCACTTT.

The J gene is TRBJ2-2, the V gene TRBV4-1; 9 nucleotides align to TRBD2. V shed 1 base, J shed 3 bases, and the junction held 6 bases outside the gene matches. Germline CDR1 is MGHRA and CDR2 is YSYEKL. The CDR3 length is 17 residues. CDR3 coding DNA: TGCGCCAGCAGCCAAGTGGGCGGGAGGGCCGACACCGGGGAGCTGTTTTTT. Translation gives CASSQVGGRADTGELFF.

The chain's CDR3 is CASTRLNEQFF. The DNA for the CDR3 is TGTGCCAGCACCCGTTTGAATGAGCAGTTCTTC. This chain connects TRBV7-9 to TRBJ2-1; D gene uncertain. This CDR3 comprises 11 residues. Germline V gene sequence: CDR1 SEHNR, CDR2 FQNEAQ (reference sequence). Trimming pared 7 bases from V and 7 bases from J, leaving 8 bases between.

This clonotype has at least ten counts. The genes are TRBV9 and TRBJ2-5, with 8 bases fitting TRBD2. The germline V gene encodes CDR1 SGDLS and CDR2 YYNGEE. The V gene end was trimmed by 3 bases and the J gene end by 5 bases; junction bases not matched to a gene: 6. This CDR3 has 14 residues. Here the CDR3 reads CASSAEAGGETQYF. The DNA of the CDR3 is TGTGCCAGCAGCGCGGAGGCGGGGGGCGAGACCCAGTACTTC. The full variable domain, with the rest looked up from reference TRBV9 and TRBJ2-5, is DSGVTQTPKHLITATGQRVTLRCSPRSGDLSVYWYQQSLDQGLQFLIQYYNGEERAKGNILERFSAQQFPDLHSELNLSSLELGDSALYFCASSAEAGGETQYFGPGTRLLVL.

A few counts support this clonotype. The chain couples TRBV2 to TRBJ2-1, with 11 bases aligning to TRBD2. V trimming: 3 bases; J trimming: 4 bases; junction bases outside the gene matches: 8. The CDR3 runs 17 residues. Germline-derived CDR1 and CDR2 are SNHLY and FYNNEI. CDR3 DNA sequence: TGTGCCAGCAGTGATGCTATAGCGGGAGGGACATACAATGAGCAGTTCTTC. This translates into CASSDAIAGGTYNEQFF.

The CDR3 nucleotides read TGCGCCAGCAGCTTGGCATGGGACAGAACTAACTATGGCTACACCTTC. This sequence encodes CASSLAWDRTNYGYTF. The chain has TRBV5-1 and TRBJ1-2; 7 nucleotides line up with TRBD1. Looked up from germline, CDR1 is SGHRS and CDR2 is YFSETQ. This CDR3 is 16 amino acids long. J lost 0 bases, V lost 0 bases, and 5 bases had no gene match.

The J gene is TRBJ2-1, the V gene TRBV5-4, with 10 bases matching TRBD2. V was pared by 1 base and J by 12 bases, with 16 bases of the junction left unmatched. The CDR3 length is 17 residues. CDR1 and CDR2 (germline): SGHNT, YYREEE (reference sequence). The CDR3 coding sequence is TGTGCCAGCAGCTTGCCCTTAGCGGGGGGACGAATGACGGTGCAGTTCTTC. It translates to CASSLPLAGGRMTVQFF. The whole variable domain, remainder taken from reference TRBV5-4 and TRBJ2-1, is ETGVTQSPTHLIKTRGQQVTLRCSSQSGHNTVSWYQQALGQGPQFIFQYYREEENGRGNFPPRFSGLQFPNYSSELNVNALELDDSALYLCASSLPLAGGRMTVQFFGPGTRLTVL.

This clonotype was observed many times. One end of the junction is discordant with germline, which a read error may explain. The chain has TRBV7-2 and TRBJ1-4; tentatively, D is TRBD1 (5 bases). Looked up from germline, CDR1 is SGHTA and CDR2 is FQGNSA. This CDR3 contains 16 residues. The CDR3, as DNA: TGTGCCAGCAGCTTAGAAACAGGTCTATTAATGAAAAATCTGTTTTTT. Its translation is CASSLETGLLMKNLFF.

This clonotype was counted between two and nine times. V is TRBV4-2 and J is TRBJ2-3; no clear D. Deletions cut 0 bases from V and 0 bases from J, with 7 bases between. The germline CDR1 and CDR2 sequences are LGHNA and YNFKEQ. CDR3 length: 15 amino acids. CDR3 coding DNA: TGTGCCAGCAGCCAAGATCTCCGGAGCACAGATACGCAGTATTTT. Residues: CASSQDLRSTDTQYF.

This clonotype appeared a few times. The chain recombines TRBV29-1 with TRBJ2-7, with D perhaps TRBD1 (5 bases). The germline V and J ends were trimmed by 6 bases and 2 bases, with 20 bases remaining between them. The CDR3 consists of 15 residues. The germline gives CDR1 SQVTM, CDR2 ANQGSEA. CDR3 sequence: CSVAPRHPGTYEQYF. The CDR3 DNA is TGCAGCGTGGCCCCCAGGCACCCAGGGACCTACGAGCAGTACTTC.

The CDR3, as DNA: TGTGCCAGCAGCCCCGGGGGGCGGGTATTAGATACGCAGTATTTT. Translated: CASSPGGRVLDTQYF. This sequence joins TRBV7-6 and TRBJ2-3, with D possibly matching TRBD2 (7 bases). The CDR3 loop spans 15 amino acids. Trimming took off 5 bases at V and 5 bases at J, with 17 bases between the two ends. Germline CDR1 and CDR2: SGHVS and FNYEAQ. The variable domain in full, with the rest retrieved from reference TRBV7-6 and TRBJ2-3, is GAGVSQSPRYKVTKRGQDVALRCDPISGHVSLYWYRQALGQGPEFLTYFNYEAQQDKSGLPNDRFSAERPEGSISTLTIQRTEQRDSAMYRCASSPGGRVLDTQYFGPGTRLTVL.